Listed below are T cell receptor beta chains from one sample, sequenced in a study of cytomegalovirus exposure and HLA in healthy donors. The protocol was immunoSEQ multiplex PCR, while the TCRdb copy is restricted to in-frame clones and leaves out a portion. The data contain fewer than 250,000 clones, 83% of them singletons. Sequenced material: PBMCs. These receptors all stem from a man aged 35-49 years in good health and CMV-seropositive. CDR3s include the opening cysteine and the closing phenylalanine or tryptophan. Fields, in order: CDR3 protein, CDR3 DNA, V gene, D gene, clone size, J gene. A D gene is named only where the DNA matches it firmly. Size values are once, few and many counts, or a class for expanded clones, and some rows have none.

CDR3 protein: CASSYLGRADSYNEQFF
CDR3 DNA: TGCGCCAGCAGCTACCTGGGCAGAGCGGACTCCTACAATGAGCAGTTCTTC
V gene: TRBV5-1
D gene: -
clone size: -
J gene: TRBJ2-1

CDR3 protein: CASSLRHANTEAFF
CDR3 DNA: TGTGCCAGCAGTTTGAGACACGCGAACACTGAAGCTTTCTTT
V gene: TRBV27
D gene: -
clone size: -
J gene: TRBJ1-1

CDR3 protein: CSVDGGTYEQYF
CDR3 DNA: TGCAGCGTTGACGGGGGGACCTACGAGCAGTACTTC
V gene: TRBV29-1
D gene: TRBD2
clone size: -
J gene: TRBJ2-7

CDR3 protein: CASSYGQGGNTGELFF
CDR3 DNA: TGTGCCAGCAGTTACGGGCAGGGTGGAAACACCGGGGAGCTGTTTTTT
V gene: TRBV6-5
D gene: -
clone size: -
J gene: TRBJ2-2

CDR3 protein: CASSSLQVGAHNEQFF
CDR3 DNA: TGCGCCAGCAGCTCCTTACAGGTTGGGGCACACAATGAGCAGTTCTTC
V gene: TRBV5-1
D gene: -
clone size: -
J gene: TRBJ2-1

CDR3 protein: CASLILNEQFF
CDR3 DNA: TGCGCCAGCCTAATCCTCAATGAGCAGTTCTTC
V gene: TRBV10-2
D gene: -
clone size: -
J gene: TRBJ2-1

CDR3 protein: CASSTGTGGGETQYF
CDR3 DNA: TGCGCCAGCAGCACCGGGACAGGGGGCGGGGAGACCCAGTACTTC
V gene: TRBV5-1
D gene: TRBD1
clone size: -
J gene: TRBJ2-5

CDR3 protein: CASSDRAEAFF
CDR3 DNA: TGTGCCAGCAGTGACCGGGCTGAAGCTTTCTTT
V gene: TRBV25-1
D gene: -
clone size: -
J gene: TRBJ1-1

CDR3 protein: CASTVAGGPQETQYF
CDR3 DNA: TGCGCCAGCACAGTAGCGGGAGGGCCCCAAGAGACCCAGTACTTC
V gene: TRBV5-1
D gene: TRBD2
clone size: -
J gene: TRBJ2-5

CDR3 protein: CASSPSTRRALYEQYF
CDR3 DNA: TGTGCCAGCAGCCCCTCGACTAGACGAGCTCTGTACGAGCAGTACTTC
V gene: TRBV5-6
D gene: -
clone size: -
J gene: TRBJ2-7

CDR3 protein: CASSLTGGSGNTIYF
CDR3 DNA: TGTGCTAGCAGCTTGACAGGGGGCTCTGGAAACACCATATATTTT
V gene: TRBV7-7
D gene: TRBD1
clone size: -
J gene: TRBJ1-3

CDR3 protein: CASSLGGTLSYEQYF
CDR3 DNA: TGCGCCAGCAGCTTGGGTGGGACACTGTCCTACGAGCAGTACTTC
V gene: TRBV5-1
D gene: -
clone size: few
J gene: TRBJ2-7

CDR3 protein: CASSSGQDYNEQFF
CDR3 DNA: TGTGCCAGCAGTTCCGGACAGGACTACAATGAGCAGTTCTTC
V gene: TRBV27
D gene: TRBD1
clone size: few
J gene: TRBJ2-1

CDR3 protein: CASSRDTSNQPQHF
CDR3 DNA: TGTGCCAGCAGTCGGGACACTAGCAATCAGCCCCAGCATTTT
V gene: TRBV2
D gene: -
clone size: few
J gene: TRBJ1-5

CDR3 protein: CASSSPFRSGPDTQYF
CDR3 DNA: TGTGCCAGCAGTTCGCCGTTCCGTAGCGGTCCAGATACGCAGTATTTT
V gene: TRBV6-6
D gene: -
clone size: -
J gene: TRBJ2-3

CDR3 protein: CASSPLAGALQETQYF
CDR3 DNA: TGTGCCAGCTCACCACTAGCGGGAGCCCTCCAAGAGACCCAGTACTTC
V gene: TRBV18
D gene: TRBD2
clone size: -
J gene: TRBJ2-5

CDR3 protein: CASSQGGVRDTQYF
CDR3 DNA: TGTGCCAGCAGTCAAGGAGGGGTACGAGATACGCAGTATTTT
V gene: TRBV7-3
D gene: -
clone size: -
J gene: TRBJ2-3

CDR3 protein: CASTGGGNEQFF
CDR3 DNA: TGTGCCAGCACCGGGGGGGGGAATGAGCAGTTCTTC
V gene: TRBV6-1
D gene: TRBD2
clone size: -
J gene: TRBJ2-1

CDR3 protein: CASSRRVEAGVDTQYF
CDR3 DNA: TGTGCCAGCAGCCGGCGGGTGGAAGCGGGAGTAGATACGCAGTATTTT
V gene: TRBV4-2
D gene: TRBD2
clone size: -
J gene: TRBJ2-3

CDR3 protein: CSVERQGTGYTF
CDR3 DNA: TGCAGCGTTGAACGTCAGGGGACGGGCTACACCTTC
V gene: TRBV29-1
D gene: -
clone size: -
J gene: TRBJ1-2

CDR3 protein: CASSSDSTYETQYF
CDR3 DNA: TGTGCCAGCAGCTCCGACAGCACTTACGAGACCCAGTACTTC
V gene: TRBV7-8
D gene: -
clone size: -
J gene: TRBJ2-5

CDR3 protein: CAISGTAVGNEQFF
CDR3 DNA: TGTGCCATCAGTGGAACTGCGGTCGGGAATGAGCAGTTCTTC
V gene: TRBV10-3
D gene: -
clone size: -
J gene: TRBJ2-1

CDR3 protein: CASRLAGVLSGANVLTF
CDR3 DNA: TGCGCCAGCAGACTAGCGGGCGTACTCTCTGGGGCCAACGTCCTGACTTTC
V gene: TRBV5-1
D gene: TRBD2
clone size: -
J gene: TRBJ2-6

CDR3 protein: CASTARRENIEAFF
CDR3 DNA: TGTGCCAGCACCGCGAGACGGGAGAACATTGAGGCTTTCTTT
V gene: TRBV7-2
D gene: -
clone size: -
J gene: TRBJ1-1

CDR3 protein: CASSLGDSTYGYTF
CDR3 DNA: TGTGCCAGCAGCTTAGGGGACAGCACCTATGGCTACACCTTC
V gene: TRBV7-9
D gene: TRBD1
clone size: -
J gene: TRBJ1-2

CDR3 protein: CASSPETGGPGELFF
CDR3 DNA: TGCGCCAGCAGCCCAGAGACAGGGGGGCCCGGGGAGCTGTTTTTT
V gene: TRBV5-1
D gene: TRBD1
clone size: -
J gene: TRBJ2-2

CDR3 protein: CASSSNRGPYNEQFF
CDR3 DNA: TGTGCCAGCAGCTCGAACAGGGGACCCTACAATGAGCAGTTCTTC
V gene: TRBV5-4
D gene: TRBD1
clone size: once
J gene: TRBJ2-1

CDR3 protein: CATSRDRGDGGELFF
CDR3 DNA: TGTGCCACCAGCAGGGACAGGGGGGATGGCGGGGAGCTGTTTTTT
V gene: TRBV15
D gene: TRBD1
clone size: -
J gene: TRBJ2-2

CDR3 protein: CASSLTSPNEQFF
CDR3 DNA: TGTGCCAGCAGTTTAACTAGCCCTAATGAGCAGTTCTTC
V gene: TRBV27
D gene: -
clone size: -
J gene: TRBJ2-1

CDR3 protein: CASIIAGQGTGELFF
CDR3 DNA: TGTGCCAGCATCATAGCGGGACAGGGCACCGGGGAGCTGTTTTTT
V gene: TRBV2
D gene: -
clone size: -
J gene: TRBJ2-2

CDR3 protein: CSVDGQISNEQFF
CDR3 DNA: TGCAGCGTTGATGGCCAGATTTCAAATGAGCAGTTCTTC
V gene: TRBV29-1
D gene: -
clone size: -
J gene: TRBJ2-1

CDR3 protein: CASSQEEGRGYTF
CDR3 DNA: TGCGCCAGCAGCCAAGAGGAGGGGCGGGGCTACACCTTC
V gene: TRBV4-3
D gene: -
clone size: -
J gene: TRBJ1-2

CDR3 protein: CASSSLITGSTSNQPQHF
CDR3 DNA: TGTGCCAGCAGTTCCCTCATTACAGGGTCAACCAGCAATCAGCCCCAGCATTTT
V gene: TRBV27
D gene: -
clone size: -
J gene: TRBJ1-5

CDR3 protein: CASSSLTGGPIETQYF
CDR3 DNA: TGTGCCAGCAGTTCCCTGACAGGGGGCCCCATTGAGACCCAGTACTTC
V gene: TRBV5-6
D gene: TRBD1
clone size: -
J gene: TRBJ2-5

CDR3 protein: CASREGGGYTF
CDR3 DNA: TGTGCCAGCCGGGAGGGAGGGGGCTACACCTTC
V gene: TRBV9
D gene: -
clone size: few
J gene: TRBJ1-2

CDR3 protein: CASSLRGGYEQYF
CDR3 DNA: TGTGCCAGCAGCCTACGGGGAGGGTACGAGCAGTACTTC
V gene: TRBV7-2
D gene: TRBD2
clone size: -
J gene: TRBJ2-7

CDR3 protein: CASSKSGTGNEQFF
CDR3 DNA: TGTGCCAGCAGTAAATCCGGGACAGGGAATGAGCAGTTCTTC
V gene: TRBV6-5
D gene: TRBD1
clone size: -
J gene: TRBJ2-1

CDR3 protein: CASSLDRVFHEQYF
CDR3 DNA: TGCGCCAGCAGTTTGGACAGGGTATTTCACGAGCAGTACTTC
V gene: TRBV5-1
D gene: TRBD1
clone size: -
J gene: TRBJ2-7

CDR3 protein: CASSYGRGEQFF
CDR3 DNA: TGTGCCAGCAGTTACGGGCGGGGTGAGCAGTTCTTC
V gene: TRBV6-6
D gene: -
clone size: -
J gene: TRBJ2-1

CDR3 protein: CASSRDRAANEKLFF
CDR3 DNA: TGTGCCAGTAGTAGGGACAGGGCGGCTAATGAAAAACTGTTTTTT
V gene: TRBV19
D gene: TRBD1
clone size: -
J gene: TRBJ1-4

CDR3 protein: CASSLFGSGRGTGELFF
CDR3 DNA: TGTGCCAGCAGCTTATTCGGTAGCGGGAGGGGCACCGGGGAGCTGTTTTTT
V gene: TRBV7-9
D gene: TRBD2
clone size: -
J gene: TRBJ2-2

CDR3 protein: CASRDGDGRGRYSYEQYF
CDR3 DNA: TGTGCCAGCAGAGATGGGGACGGGAGGGGCAGGTACTCCTACGAGCAGTACTTC
V gene: TRBV14
D gene: TRBD2
clone size: -
J gene: TRBJ2-7

CDR3 protein: CASSQDTDTQYF
CDR3 DNA: TGTGCCAGCAGCCAGGACACAGATACGCAGTATTTT
V gene: TRBV6-1
D gene: -
clone size: -
J gene: TRBJ2-3

CDR3 protein: CASSARQGTGELFF
CDR3 DNA: TGTGCCAGCAGCGCCCGACAGGGCACCGGGGAGCTGTTTTTT
V gene: TRBV9
D gene: TRBD1
clone size: -
J gene: TRBJ2-2

CDR3 protein: CASSLGAAGNAIYF
CDR3 DNA: TGTGCCAGCAGCTTAGGGGCTGCTGGAAACGCCATATATTTT
V gene: TRBV7-9
D gene: -
clone size: -
J gene: TRBJ1-3

CDR3 protein: CASSQDRRNEQYF
CDR3 DNA: TGTGCCAGCAGTCAGGACAGGCGGAACGAGCAGTACTTC
V gene: TRBV11-1
D gene: TRBD1
clone size: few
J gene: TRBJ2-7

CDR3 protein: CASSLVGLGLGRPTQYF
CDR3 DNA: TGTGCCAGCAGTTTGGTCGGATTGGGACTAGGCAGGCCTACGCAGTATTTT
V gene: TRBV28
D gene: TRBD2
clone size: -
J gene: TRBJ2-3

CDR3 protein: CASSVAGGLEQYF
CDR3 DNA: TGTGCCAGCAGCGTAGCGGGAGGACTCGAGCAGTACTTC
V gene: TRBV9
D gene: TRBD2
clone size: once
J gene: TRBJ2-7